This T cell receptor beta chain was sequenced for a study of cytomegalovirus exposure and HLA in healthy donors. For the study at large: HLA-typed donors contributed some 77 million unique TCRs, which were held in an early data release.

Study observations and caveats: Later analysis identified a missense DCLRE1C variant that was linked to TCR beta V- and J-gene trimming. Within the data, a cluster of highly shared sequence variants was likely a sequencing artifact. Later analysis reportedly placed an Asian-associated ancestry cluster below the roughly 680-donor mean in N-insertions.

The PCR had 60 Vbeta and 13 Jbeta primers. This table comes from immunoSEQ multiplex PCR, and its TCRdb copy is limited to in-frame clones, with some not included. The profile shows about 140,000 clones, about 80% of them singletons. As concerns this clone: Antigen unknown.

The length of the CDR3 is 13 residues. The V and J ends lost 3 bases and 6 bases, in that order; junction bases with no gene match: 6. Germline loops: CDR1 SQVTM, CDR2 ANQGSEA. The chain combines TRBV29-1 with TRBJ2-3, with 7 bases aligning to TRBD1. The specimen sequenced was PBMCs. The receptor was isolated from a man aged 25 to 40 in good health and CMV-seronegative. DNA for the CDR3: TGCAGCGTTGAGGAGACAGGGAAGGATACGCAGTATTTT. This gives the protein CSVEETGKDTQYF.